A single sample gave rise to the 26 T cell receptor beta chains below, sequenced in a study of T cells in Graves' hyperthyroidism and ophthalmopathy. TCR beta CDR3 sequences were amplified from RNA transcripts. An initial round of RT-PCR targeting the TCR CDR3 relied on the HTBI primer set. In TCRdb, the multiplex PCR reads were re-called with MiXCR into one record per CDR3 protein. The profile shows some 270,000 distinct CDR3 sequences, roughly an eighth of them singletons. Sequencing was performed on blood. The source of these receptors is a woman aged 40 to 50 with Graves' hyperthyroidism.

This clonotype showed up many times. The chain combines TRBV12-3 or TRBV12-4 with TRBJ1-4; 11 bases fit TRBD1. Trimming removed 6 bases from V and 12 bases from J; junction bases left unmatched: 15. The CDR3 sequence is 16 residues long. As DNA, the CDR3 is TGTGCCAGCAGCCCAACCCCGGGACAGGGGGGCGCGGAACTGTTTTTT. It is translated as CASSPTPGQGGAELFF.

The chain recombines TRBV7-2 with TRBJ2-7, with a weak D call TRBD2 (6 bases). The DNA end is more similar to TRBJ2-1, so the J call may be wrong. Germline V gene sequence: CDR1 SGHTA, CDR2 FQGNSA. This CDR3 region has 16 residues. CDR3 loop: CASSQVGSGGTYEQFF. CDR3 DNA: TGTGCCAGCAGTCAAGTTGGGTCCGGGGGTACCTACGAGCAGTTCTTC.

This clonotype was counted between two and nine times. This chain uses TRBV20-1 with TRBJ1-5; maybe TRBD1 (6 bases). CDR3 length equals 13 residues. V shed 5 bases and J shed 2 bases, with 10 bases lying between them. Germline CDR1 and CDR2: DFQATT and SNEGSKA (reference sequence). CDR3 coding DNA: TGCAGTGCTTCACAGGGCGGCAATCAGCCCCAGCATTTT. It encodes CSASQGGNQPQHF.

Many counts were recorded for this clonotype. The chain combines TRBV7-2 with TRBJ2-7; D ambiguous. The CDR3 spans 13 residues. Germline values: CDR1 SGHTA, CDR2 FQGNSA. Trimming shortened V by 6 bases and J by 0 bases, and 9 bases separated the two germline ends. CDR3 residues: CASSSKASYEQYF. The CDR3 DNA sequence: TGTGCCAGCAGTTCCAAGGCCTCCTACGAGCAGTACTTC.

Details on this clonotype: With a much larger clone just one base away, this may be a read error. CDR3 protein: CASSLRQRPNSHLHF. The CDR3 region has the DNA TGTGCCAGCAGCTTACGCCAAAGGCCTAATTCACACCTCCACTTT. The gene calls are TRBV7-2 and TRBJ1-6; D is uncertain. Germline V gene lookup returns CDR1 SGHTA and CDR2 FQGNSA. This CDR3 has 15 amino acids.

Ten or more counts support this clonotype. The chain joins TRBV5-4 to TRBJ1-1; 8 bases align to TRBD1. Germline assignment: CDR1 SGHNT and CDR2 YYREEE (reference sequence). CDR3 length equals 13 residues. Trimming removed 4 bases from V and 3 bases from J; junction bases left unmatched: 2. The CDR3 reads CASSRTGYTEAFF. The CDR3 region has the DNA TGTGCCAGCAGCCGGACAGGGTACACTGAAGCTTTCTTT.

This clonotype showed up many times. The V call is TRBV20-1, the J call TRBJ2-5; D gene ambiguous. V lost 0 bases, J lost 2 bases, and 10 bases lay in between. CDR1 DFQATT and CDR2 SNEGSKA come from the germline V gene (reference sequence). The CDR3 is 14 amino acids. CDR3 region: CSARDGSFQETQYF. The DNA of the CDR3 is TGCAGTGCTAGAGATGGGTCTTTTCAAGAGACCCAGTACTTC.

A few counts support this clonotype. The CDR3 nucleotides read TGTGCCAGCAGCGTAGTCGGGTCACTGAACACTGAAGCTTTCTTT. It encodes CASSVVGSLNTEAFF. J is TRBJ1-1 and V is TRBV9; no clear D gene. Germline CDR1 and CDR2: SGDLS and YYNGEE. The germline V and J ends were trimmed by 0 bases and 0 bases, with 9 bases remaining between them. The CDR3 runs 15 residues.

In this sample, this clonotype turned up a few times. The chain links TRBV5-5 to TRBJ1-1, with unresolved D. The CDR3 sequence is 12 residues long. Germline-derived CDR1 and CDR2 are SGHKS and YYEKEE (reference sequence). The ends were cut back, 4 bases at V and 8 bases at J, with 12 bases in the middle. This CDR3 reads CASSQREWEAFF. Here the CDR3 DNA reads TGTGCCAGCAGCCAACGTGAGTGGGAAGCTTTCTTT.

This chain links TRBV14 with TRBJ2-2; TRBD2 agrees at 7 bases. The length of the CDR3 is 15 residues. Germline assignment: CDR1 SGHDN and CDR2 FVKESK. The J segment lost 6 bases and the V segment lost 3 bases, leaving 7 bases of the junction unmatched. DNA of the CDR3: TGTGCCAGCAGCCAGAGGCGGGAGCAATCCGGGGAGCTGTTTTTT. Amino acid sequence: CASSQRREQSGELFF.

This clonotype was counted at least ten times. The V and J genes are TRBV28 and TRBJ2-1; possible D gene TRBD2, 5 bases. V shed 8 bases and J shed 3 bases, with 14 bases lying between them. Germline CDR1 and CDR2: MDHEN and SYDVKM. The CDR3 extends over 14 amino acids. CDR3 region: CASGFQRHYNEQFF. CDR3 in DNA: TGTGCCAGCGGCTTCCAGCGGCACTACAATGAGCAGTTCTTC.

This clonotype was seen many times. The V and J genes are TRBV2 and TRBJ1-5; D might be TRBD1 (6 bases). V lost 3 bases, J lost 5 bases, and 11 bases lay in between. From germline, CDR1 is SNHLY and CDR2 FYNNEI. The CDR3 has 14 residues. DNA for the CDR3: TGTGCCAGCAGTGATGGAGGGGGGGATCAGCCCCAGCATTTT. The encoded protein is CASSDGGGDQPQHF.

This clonotype has ten or more counts. The chain links TRBV10-3 to TRBJ1-1, with 12 bases lining up with TRBD1. The V gene end was trimmed by 9 bases and the J gene end by 0 bases; junction bases not matched to a gene: 11. This CDR3 region has 17 residues. Germline V gene data show CDR1 as ENHRY and CDR2 as SYGVKD. CDR3 sequence reads: CAIATGTGGTLNTEAFF. CDR3 in DNA: TGTGCCATAGCTACCGGGACAGGGGGCACATTGAACACTGAAGCTTTCTTT.

The V gene is TRBV5-1, the J gene TRBJ2-7; D call uncertain. This CDR3 has 13 amino acids. V was shortened by 4 bases and J by 13 bases, with 21 bases between the two germline ends. Germline V gene data show CDR1 as SGHRS and CDR2 as YFSETQ. The CDR3 loop reads CASSAGRAYEKYF. The CDR3 coding sequence is TGCGCCAGCAGCGCCGGACGCGCCTACGAGAAATACTTC.

This clonotype was found a few times. V usage is TRBV20-1 and J usage is TRBJ2-7; a possible D gene is TRBD2 (6 bases). The CDR3 length is 15 residues. The V and J ends lost 0 bases and 2 bases respectively, with 14 bases between them. Germline lookup yields CDR1 DFQATT and CDR2 SNEGSKA (reference sequence). This CDR3 is CSARDEPRGPYEQYF. The CDR3 DNA is TGCAGTGCTAGAGATGAGCCGCGGGGACCCTACGAGCAGTACTTC.

The chain couples TRBV5-1 to TRBJ2-7; possibly TRBD1 for D (6 bases). Trimming cost V 4 bases and J 4 bases, with 12 bases left between them. The length of the CDR3 is 13 residues. Per germline, CDR1 SGHRS and CDR2 YFSETQ. CDR3: CASSPLTGYEQYF. Here the CDR3 DNA reads TGCGCCAGCAGCCCCTTGACAGGTTACGAGCAGTACTTC.

A few counts support this clonotype. The chain employs TRBV6-1 and TRBJ2-7; D ambiguous. The CDR3 is 15 residues long. Between the trimmed V and J ends, which lost 7 bases and 2 bases, there was a span of 18 bases. Germline values: CDR1 MNHNS, CDR2 SASEGT. The CDR3 protein is CASTNRASITYEQYF. The CDR3 DNA reads TGTGCCAGCACCAACCGGGCCTCCATAACCTACGAGCAGTACTTC.

The chain recombines TRBV28 with TRBJ2-3; TRBD2 agrees at 11 bases. Trimming removed 6 bases from V and 0 bases from J; junction bases left unmatched: 8. Germline assignment: CDR1 MDHEN and CDR2 SYDVKM. The CDR3 is 17 amino acids. The CDR3 region has the DNA TGTGCCAGCAGCCTACTAGCGGGAGTACGAAGCACAGATACGCAGTATTTT. Its translation is CASSLLAGVRSTDTQYF.

This clonotype was observed at least ten times. The J gene is TRBJ2-1, the V gene TRBV6-2 or TRBV6-3, with D unresolved. This CDR3 is 12 amino acids long. Germline V gives CDR1 MNHEY, CDR2 SVGEGT. V lost 6 bases, J lost 4 bases, and 7 bases lay in between. The CDR3 region is CASRGTYNEQFF. CDR3 nucleotide sequence: TGTGCCAGCAGGGGAACTTACAATGAGCAGTTCTTC.

This clonotype was counted at least ten times. This rearrangement joins TRBV5-1 to TRBJ1-2, with D uncertain. The CDR3 loop spans 15 amino acids. The V gene lost 4 bases and the J gene lost 2 bases, with 15 bases spanning the gap. Germline V gene data show CDR1 as SGHRS and CDR2 as YFSETQ. Here the CDR3 DNA reads TGCGCCAGCAGCCCGGACGGGTTGGTCAACTATGGCTACACCTTC. Translated: CASSPDGLVNYGYTF.

The J gene is TRBJ1-1, the V gene TRBV19; 8 bases line up with TRBD1. V lost 8 bases, J lost 1 base, and 3 bases stayed unmatched. The CDR3 runs 13 residues. Germline assignment: CDR1 LNHDA and CDR2 SQIVND (reference sequence). For the CDR3, the DNA is TGTGCCAGTGGGCAGGGGGCGAACACTGAAGCTTTCTTT. Protein product: CASGQGANTEAFF.

This clonotype has just a few counts. The gene calls are TRBV6-6 and TRBJ1-5; TRBD1 matches at 7 bases. There are 14 residues in the CDR3. In germline, CDR1 is MNHNY, CDR2 SVGAGI (reference sequence). The junction had 2 bases not matched to a gene; V was cut back by 2 bases and J by 4 bases. This CDR3 reads CASSYPGQNQPQHF. In DNA, the CDR3 is TGTGCCAGCAGTTACCCGGGACAGAATCAGCCCCAGCATTTT.

This clonotype was observed many times. The V call is TRBV10-3, the J call TRBJ2-7; 8 bases map to TRBD2. Germline CDR1 is ENHRY and CDR2 is SYGVKD. The V segment lost 0 bases and the J segment 5 bases; nucleotides outside the gene matches: 6. CDR3 length: 15 amino acids. CDR3: CAISESASGLNEQYF. Here the CDR3 DNA reads TGTGCCATCAGTGAGTCGGCTAGCGGGTTGAACGAGCAGTACTTC.

This clonotype was observed a few times. This chain uses TRBV18 with TRBJ1-5; 8 bases line up with TRBD1. The CDR3 spans 15 residues. Germline values: CDR1 KGHSH, CDR2 LQKENI. V gave up 2 bases and J gave up 6 bases; unmatched junction bases: 6. CDR3 sequence (DNA): TGTGCCAGCTCACCAGGGACAGGCGCTACTCAGCCCCAGCATTTT. Encoded protein: CASSPGTGATQPQHF.

The chain employs TRBV7-2 and TRBJ2-3, with 8 bases lining up with TRBD2. The CDR3 is made up of 13 amino acids. J was trimmed by 9 bases and V by 6 bases; bases with no gene match: 8. Germline values: CDR1 SGHTA, CDR2 FQGNSA. The CDR3 nucleotides are TGTGCCAGCAGTATCGAACGGGAGGGGACGCAGTATTTT. Its protein product is CASSIEREGTQYF.

This clonotype was observed a few times. The CDR3 bases are TGTGCCAGCAGCCCTTCCCTAACAGGGGTCGACTATGGCTACACCTTC. This codes for CASSPSLTGVDYGYTF. The chain couples TRBV7-8 to TRBJ1-2, with TRBD1 identical over 7 bases. V was pared by 5 bases and J by 3 bases, with 12 bases of the junction left unmatched. The CDR3 length is 16 residues. Germline V gene data show CDR1 as SGHVS and CDR2 as FQNEAQ.